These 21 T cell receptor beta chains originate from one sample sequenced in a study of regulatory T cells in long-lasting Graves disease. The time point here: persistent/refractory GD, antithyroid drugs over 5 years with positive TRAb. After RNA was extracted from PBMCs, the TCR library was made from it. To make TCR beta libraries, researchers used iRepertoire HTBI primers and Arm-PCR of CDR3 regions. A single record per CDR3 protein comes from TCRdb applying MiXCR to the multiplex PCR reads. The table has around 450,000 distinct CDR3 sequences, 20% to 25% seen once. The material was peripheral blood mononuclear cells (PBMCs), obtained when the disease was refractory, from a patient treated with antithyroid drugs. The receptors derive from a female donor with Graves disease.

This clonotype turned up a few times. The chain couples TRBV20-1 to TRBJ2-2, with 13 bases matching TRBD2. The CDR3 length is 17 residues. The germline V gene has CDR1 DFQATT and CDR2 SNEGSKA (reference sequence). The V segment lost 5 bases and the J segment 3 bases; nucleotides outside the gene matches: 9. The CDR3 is CSARTGLAGFHTGELFF. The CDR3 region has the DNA TGCAGTGCTCGAACGGGACTAGCGGGATTCCACACCGGGGAGCTGTTTTTT.

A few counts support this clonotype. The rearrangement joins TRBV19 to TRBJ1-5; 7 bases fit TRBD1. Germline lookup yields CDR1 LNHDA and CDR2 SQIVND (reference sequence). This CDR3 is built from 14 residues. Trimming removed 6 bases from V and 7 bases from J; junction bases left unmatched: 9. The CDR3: CASRIWTGGQPQHF. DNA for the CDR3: TGTGCCAGTAGGATCTGGACAGGAGGGCAGCCCCAGCATTTT.

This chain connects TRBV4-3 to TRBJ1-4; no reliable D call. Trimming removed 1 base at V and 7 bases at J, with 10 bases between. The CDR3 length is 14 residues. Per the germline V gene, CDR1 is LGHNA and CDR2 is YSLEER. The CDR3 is CASSQGRGLEKLFF. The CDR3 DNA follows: TGCGCCAGCAGCCAAGGGCGGGGTCTTGAAAAACTGTTTTTT.

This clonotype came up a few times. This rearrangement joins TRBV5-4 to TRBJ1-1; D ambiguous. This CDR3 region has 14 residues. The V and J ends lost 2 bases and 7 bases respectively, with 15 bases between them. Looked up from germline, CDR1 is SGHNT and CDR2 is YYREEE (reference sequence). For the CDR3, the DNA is TGTGCCAGCAGCTTCCTGCAGGACGCGGGTGAAGCTTTCTTT. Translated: CASSFLQDAGEAFF. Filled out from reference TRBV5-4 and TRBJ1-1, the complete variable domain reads ETGVTQSPTHLIKTRGQQVTLRCSSQSGHNTVSWYQQALGQGPQFIFQYYREEENGRGNFPPRFSGLQFPNYSSELNVNALELDDSALYLCASSFLQDAGEAFFGQGTRLTVV.

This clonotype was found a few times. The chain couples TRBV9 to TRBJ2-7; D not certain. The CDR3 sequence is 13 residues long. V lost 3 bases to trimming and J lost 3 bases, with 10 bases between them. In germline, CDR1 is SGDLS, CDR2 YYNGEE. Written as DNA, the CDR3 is TGTGCCAGCAGCGCCCTGGTAGGCTACGAGCAGTACTTC. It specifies CASSALVGYEQYF.

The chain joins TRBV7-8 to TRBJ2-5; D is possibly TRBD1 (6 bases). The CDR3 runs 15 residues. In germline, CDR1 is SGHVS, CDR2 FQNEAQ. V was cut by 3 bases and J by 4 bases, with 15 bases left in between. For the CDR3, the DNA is TGTGCCAGCAGCTTCCGCAGGGGCCTAGGAGAGACCCAGTACTTC. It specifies CASSFRRGLGETQYF. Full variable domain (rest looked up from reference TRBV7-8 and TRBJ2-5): GAGVSQSPRYKVAKRGQDVALRCDPISGHVSLFWYQQALGQGPEFLTYFQNEAQLDKSGLPSDRFFAERPEGSVSTLKIQRTQQEDSAVYLCASSFRRGLGETQYFGPGTRLLVL.

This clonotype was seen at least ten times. The CDR3 DNA is TGCAGCGTTCCCGGGGGCGGGGAGACCCAGTACTTC. Translation: CSVPGGGETQYF. The chain joins TRBV29-1 to TRBJ2-5, with D possibly being TRBD1 or TRBD2 (6 bases each). With 5 bases removed from V and 5 bases from J, the gap between germline ends came to 12 bases. The CDR3 has 12 residues. The germline gives CDR1 SQVTM, CDR2 ANQGSEA.

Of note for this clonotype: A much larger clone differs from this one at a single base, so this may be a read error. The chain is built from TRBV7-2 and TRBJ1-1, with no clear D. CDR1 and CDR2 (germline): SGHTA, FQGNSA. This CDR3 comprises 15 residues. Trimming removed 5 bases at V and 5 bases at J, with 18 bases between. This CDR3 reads CASSLGSAYGTEAFF. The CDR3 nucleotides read TGTGCCAGCAGCCTCGGGTCGGCGTATGGAACTGAAGCTTTCTTT.

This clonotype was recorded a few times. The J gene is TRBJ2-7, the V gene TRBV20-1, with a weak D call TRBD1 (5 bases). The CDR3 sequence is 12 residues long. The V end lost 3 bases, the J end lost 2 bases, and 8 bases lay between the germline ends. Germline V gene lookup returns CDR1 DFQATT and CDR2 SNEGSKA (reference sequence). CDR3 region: CSASTGAYEQYF. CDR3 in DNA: TGCAGTGCTAGTACAGGAGCCTACGAGCAGTACTTC.

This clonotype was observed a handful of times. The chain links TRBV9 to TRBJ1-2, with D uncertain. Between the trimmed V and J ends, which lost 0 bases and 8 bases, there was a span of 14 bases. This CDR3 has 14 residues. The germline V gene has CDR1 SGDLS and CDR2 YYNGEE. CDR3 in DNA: TGTGCCAGCAGCGTAGGAGGCCCATATCAGGGCTACACCTTC. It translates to CASSVGGPYQGYTF.

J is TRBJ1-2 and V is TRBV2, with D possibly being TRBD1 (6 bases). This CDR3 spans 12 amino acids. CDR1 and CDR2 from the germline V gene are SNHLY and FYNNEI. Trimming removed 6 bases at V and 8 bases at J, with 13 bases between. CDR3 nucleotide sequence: TGTGCCAGCAGCCTGCAGGGGCAGGGCTACACCTTC. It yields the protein CASSLQGQGYTF.

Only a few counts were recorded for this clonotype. This CDR3 is CASSIRQGGTEAFF. The CDR3 nucleotides are TGTGCCAGCAGCATCAGACAGGGAGGGACTGAAGCTTTCTTT. This rearrangement joins TRBV13 to TRBJ1-1; 7 nucleotides match TRBD1. CDR1 is PRHDT, CDR2 FYEKMQ, per germline (reference sequence). V lost 5 bases, J lost 5 bases, and 8 bases stayed unmatched. The length of the CDR3 is 14 residues. The variable domain in full, with the rest retrieved from reference TRBV13 and TRBJ1-1, is AAGVIQSPRHLIKEKRETATLKCYPIPRHDTVYWYQQGPGQDPQFLISFYEKMQSDKGSIPDRFSAQQFSDYHSELNMSSLELGDSALYFCASSIRQGGTEAFFGQGTRLTVV.

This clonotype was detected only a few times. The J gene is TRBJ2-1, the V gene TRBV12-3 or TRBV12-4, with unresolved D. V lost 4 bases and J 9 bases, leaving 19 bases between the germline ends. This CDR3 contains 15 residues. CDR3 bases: TGTGCCAGCAGTTCCCGGTGGCCCTCGCCCGGTGAGCAGTTCTTC. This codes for CASSSRWPSPGEQFF.

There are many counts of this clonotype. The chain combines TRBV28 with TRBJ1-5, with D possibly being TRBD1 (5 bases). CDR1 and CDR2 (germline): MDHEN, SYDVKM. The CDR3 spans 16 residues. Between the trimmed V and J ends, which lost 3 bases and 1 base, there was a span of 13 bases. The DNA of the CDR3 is TGTGCCAGCAGTTTGAGTGCAGGGCTGAGCAATCAGCCCCAGCATTTT. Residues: CASSLSAGLSNQPQHF.

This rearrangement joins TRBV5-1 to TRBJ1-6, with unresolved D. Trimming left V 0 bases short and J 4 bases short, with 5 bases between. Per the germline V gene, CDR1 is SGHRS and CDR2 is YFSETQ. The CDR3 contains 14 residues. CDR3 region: CASSLAPYNSPLHF. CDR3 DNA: TGCGCCAGCAGCTTGGCTCCGTATAATTCACCCCTCCACTTT. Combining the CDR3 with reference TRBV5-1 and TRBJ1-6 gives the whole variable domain KAGVTQTPRYLIKTRGQQVTLSCSPISGHRSVSWYQQTPGQGLQFLFEYFSETQRNKGNFPGRFSGRQFSNSRSEMNVSTLELGDSALYLCASSLAPYNSPLHFGNGTRLTVT.

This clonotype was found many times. The CDR3 here is CASSFLGPEQGSQETQYF. The CDR3 DNA reads as TGTGCCAGCAGCTTTCTCGGCCCGGAACAGGGATCACAAGAGACCCAGTACTTC. This rearrangement joins TRBV7-2 to TRBJ2-5; D might be TRBD1 (6 bases). The CDR3 is made up of 18 amino acids. The germline V gene encodes CDR1 SGHTA and CDR2 FQGNSA. V lost 3 bases and J lost 2, with 22 bases in between.

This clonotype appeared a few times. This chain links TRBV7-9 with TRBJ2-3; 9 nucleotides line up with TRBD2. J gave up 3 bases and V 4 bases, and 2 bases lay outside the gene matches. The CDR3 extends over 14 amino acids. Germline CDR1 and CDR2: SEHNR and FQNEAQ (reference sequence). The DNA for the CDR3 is TGTGCCAGCAGCTCAGCGGGGGGTACAGATACGCAGTATTTT. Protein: CASSSAGGTDTQYF.

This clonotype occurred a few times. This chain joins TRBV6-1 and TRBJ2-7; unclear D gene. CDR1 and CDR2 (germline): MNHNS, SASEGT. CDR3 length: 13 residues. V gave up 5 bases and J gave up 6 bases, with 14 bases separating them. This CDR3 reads CASSSNDALEQYF. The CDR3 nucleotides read TGTGCCAGCAGTAGTAATGATGCGCTCGAGCAGTACTTC.

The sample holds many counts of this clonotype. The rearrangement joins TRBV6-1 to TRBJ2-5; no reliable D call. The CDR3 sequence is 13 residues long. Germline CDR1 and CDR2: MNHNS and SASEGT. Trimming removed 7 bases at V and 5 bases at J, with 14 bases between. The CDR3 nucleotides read TGTGCCAGCAACGGAGCTCGCTTCGAGACCCAGTACTTC. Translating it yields CASNGARFETQYF.

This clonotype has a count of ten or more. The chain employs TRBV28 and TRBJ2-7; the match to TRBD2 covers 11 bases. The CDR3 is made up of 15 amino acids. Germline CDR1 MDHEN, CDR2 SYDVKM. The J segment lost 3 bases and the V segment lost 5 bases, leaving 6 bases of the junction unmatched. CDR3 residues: CASSLASGGFYEQYF. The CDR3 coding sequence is TGTGCCAGCAGTCTTGCTAGCGGGGGGTTCTACGAGCAGTACTTC.

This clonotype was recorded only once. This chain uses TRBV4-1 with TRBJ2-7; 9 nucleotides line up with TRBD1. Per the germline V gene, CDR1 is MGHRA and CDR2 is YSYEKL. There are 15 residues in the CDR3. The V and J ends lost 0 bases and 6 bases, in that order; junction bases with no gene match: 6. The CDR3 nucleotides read TGCGCCAGCAGCCAAGACGGGGTGGGACAGGGCGAGCAGTACTTC. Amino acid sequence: CASSQDGVGQGEQYF.